These 30 T cell receptor beta chains originate from one sample sequenced in a study of T-cell memory formation after mild COVID-19. TCRdb reprocessed the 5' RACE reads via MiXCR and lists one record per CDR3 protein. Of roughly 40,000 distinct CDR3 sequences listed, under 7.5% are singletons. The sample taken for sequencing was PBMCs or a T cell subset sorted from them (not recorded which). Source of these receptors: a man aged 18 to 30 who had mild COVID-19 (a few samples of this study predate the infection). Cell type and time point are not known.

This clonotype came up a few times. The chain combines TRBV4-1 with TRBJ2-7; possibly TRBD1 or TRBD2 for D (6 bases each). Germline V gives CDR1 MGHRA, CDR2 YSYEKL. The CDR3 length is 16 residues. V shed 3 bases and J shed 3 bases, with 18 bases lying between them. CDR3 sequence reads: CASSQPRAGGGYEQYF. CDR3 coding DNA: TGCGCCAGCAGCCAGCCAAGGGCCGGGGGCGGCTACGAGCAGTACTTC.

The chain employs TRBV5-6 and TRBJ2-4; D is undetermined. This CDR3 contains 14 residues. Trimming took 1 base from V and 6 from J, leaving 11 bases between them. Germline assignment: CDR1 SGHDT and CDR2 YYEEEE. CDR3 residues: CASSLMDLANIQYF. The CDR3 DNA is TGTGCCAGCAGCTTGATGGATTTGGCAAACATTCAGTACTTC.

This clonotype was detected ten times or more. The chain combines TRBV3-1 with TRBJ1-5; D not certain. The CDR3 has 13 residues. V was trimmed by 3 bases and J by 7 bases, leaving 10 bases between them. CDR1 and CDR2 from the germline V gene are LGHDT and YNNKEL (reference sequence). The DNA for the CDR3 is TGTGCCAGCAGCCATGATGACGTCCAGCCCCAGCATTTT. Amino acids: CASSHDDVQPQHF.

The J gene is TRBJ1-5, the V gene TRBV5-7; a weak D match, TRBD1 (6 bases). TRBV5-7 is filed as an ORF, its function uncertain. V was shortened by 0 bases and J by 3 bases, with 13 bases between the two germline ends. The CDR3 extends over 16 amino acids. CDR3 sequence (DNA): TGTGCCAGCAGCTTGGGATGGCAGGGGATCAATCAGCCCCAGCATTTT. Translated: CASSLGWQGINQPQHF.

This clonotype was observed a few times. The chain has TRBV5-1 and TRBJ1-5, with D maybe TRBD1 (6 bases). Germline lookup yields CDR1 SGHRS and CDR2 YFSETQ. The CDR3 totals 14 residues. V was shortened by 4 bases and J by 1 base, with 9 bases between the two germline ends. The CDR3 bases are TGCGCCAGCAGCCCTGGGACAAGCAATCAGCCCCAGCATTTT. Translation gives CASSPGTSNQPQHF.

This clonotype was seen many times. The rearrangement joins TRBV4-2 to TRBJ2-7; the D gene could be TRBD1 or TRBD2 (6 bases each). V gave up 1 base and J gave up 1 base, with 11 bases separating them. Germline loops: CDR1 LGHNA, CDR2 YNFKEQ. This CDR3 has 15 residues. The CDR3 sequence: CASSQVWGASYEQYF. CDR3 coding DNA: TGTGCCAGCAGCCAAGTTTGGGGGGCATCCTACGAGCAGTACTTC.

This clonotype has at least ten counts. The chain recombines TRBV3-1 with TRBJ1-1; D is possibly TRBD1 (6 bases). Germline V gives CDR1 LGHDT, CDR2 YNNKEL (reference sequence). V shed 3 bases and J shed 0 bases, with 11 bases lying between them. This CDR3 contains 15 residues. The CDR3 is CASSHPGAMNTEAFF. The CDR3 DNA reads TGTGCCAGCAGCCATCCAGGGGCGATGAACACTGAAGCTTTCTTT.

This clonotype was observed many times. This chain links TRBV7-2 with TRBJ1-2; 8 bases align to TRBD1. Trimming removed 1 base from V and 4 bases from J; junction bases left unmatched: 8. The V gene's germline CDR1 is SGHTA and CDR2 FQGNSA. The CDR3 covers 16 residues. CDR3 sequence reads: CASSLGSGQAIYGYTF. CDR3 sequence (DNA): TGTGCCAGCAGCTTAGGCTCGGGACAGGCTATCTATGGCTACACCTTC.

The chain links TRBV12-3 or TRBV12-4 to TRBJ2-2, with D perhaps TRBD1 (5 bases). Trimming cost V 6 bases and J 5 bases, with 22 bases left between them. This CDR3 has 17 residues. CDR3 nucleotides: TGTGCCAGCAGGTCGAGAGATGGGCAGGGCAGAACCGGGGAGCTGTTTTTT. Translation gives CASRSRDGQGRTGELFF.

The chain links TRBV10-3 to TRBJ2-3; maybe TRBD2 (5 bases). V was pared by 3 bases and J by 1 base, with 8 bases between. The germline V gene encodes CDR1 ENHRY and CDR2 SYGVKD. The CDR3 length is 14 residues. The CDR3 region has the DNA TGTGCCATCAGTGAAACCGGGGGCACAGATACGCAGTATTTT. This translates into CAISETGGTDTQYF.

This chain uses TRBV6-5 with TRBJ2-1; 8 nucleotides line up with TRBD2. V trimming: 0 bases; J trimming: 10 bases; junction bases outside the gene matches: 8. The germline V gene has CDR1 MNHEY and CDR2 SVGAGI. This CDR3 is 15 amino acids long. The DNA for the CDR3 is TGTGCCAGCAGTTACTCGATGGCGGGGGGAAAAGAGCAGTTCTTC. This translates into CASSYSMAGGKEQFF.

This clonotype was counted only a few times. The chain couples TRBV29-1 to TRBJ1-2, with D tentatively TRBD1 (5 bases). The V end lost 5 bases, the J end lost 2 bases, and 18 bases lay between the germline ends. The germline V gene encodes CDR1 SQVTM and CDR2 ANQGSEA. This CDR3 has 15 residues. CDR3 bases: TGCAGCGTTCGGGGGGGGACCTTACCGAACTATGGCTACACCTTC. Its translation is CSVRGGTLPNYGYTF.

This clonotype was seen a few times. The rearrangement uses TRBV25-1 and TRBJ2-3, with TRBD1 matching 9 bases. V gave up 6 bases and J gave up 6 bases; unmatched junction bases: 10. The CDR3 extends over 15 amino acids. Germline values: CDR1 MGHDK, CDR2 SYGVNS. CDR3 residues: CASRPKWTGVDTQYF. The CDR3 DNA is TGTGCCAGCAGGCCAAAATGGACAGGGGTTGATACGCAGTATTTT.

In its sample, this clonotype was seen many times. This rearrangement joins TRBV29-1 to TRBJ2-3; D perhaps matches TRBD2 (6 bases). The length of the CDR3 is 11 residues. V gave up 6 bases and J gave up 5 bases, with 9 bases separating them. Germline V gene sequence: CDR1 SQVTM, CDR2 ANQGSEA. CDR3 amino acids: CSVTGGDTQYF. CDR3 bases: TGCAGCGTCACCGGGGGAGATACGCAGTATTTT.

The chain employs TRBV2 and TRBJ1-5; weak D call: TRBD1 (6 bases). Trimming left V 2 bases short and J 6 bases short, with 14 bases between. Germline lookup yields CDR1 SNHLY and CDR2 FYNNEI. CDR3 length equals 15 residues. Here the CDR3 reads CASSEITGTGQPQHF. CDR3 nucleotides: TGTGCCAGCAGTGAAATTACAGGGACGGGTCAGCCCCAGCATTTT.

This clonotype was counted between two and nine times. This chain uses TRBV28 with TRBJ2-1; no reliable D call. V lost 7 bases and J 5 bases, leaving 15 bases between the germline ends. The germline CDR1 and CDR2 sequences are MDHEN and SYDVKM. The CDR3 runs to 14 residues. CDR3 region: CASTLPSQHNEQFF. The CDR3 region has the DNA TGTGCCAGCACTCTCCCCTCCCAGCACAATGAGCAGTTCTTC.

This clonotype was detected only a few times. This rearrangement joins TRBV12-3 or TRBV12-4 to TRBJ2-3; 9 positions match TRBD2. The CDR3 sequence is 15 residues long. After removal of 4 bases from V and 3 bases from J, the junction contained 5 bases not matched to a gene. CDR3: CASSSLAGVTDTQYF. CDR3 bases: TGTGCCAGCAGTTCTTTAGCGGGGGTGACAGATACGCAGTATTTT.

This clonotype was seen at least ten times. The rearrangement joins TRBV4-3 to TRBJ2-1, with 7 bases aligning to TRBD1. The ends lost 2 bases at V and 10 bases at J; junction bases unmatched: 5. This CDR3 has 13 amino acids. Germline lookup yields CDR1 LGHNA and CDR2 YSLEER. The CDR3 region is CASSQWAGGEQFF. Here the CDR3 DNA reads TGCGCCAGCAGCCAATGGGCAGGGGGAGAGCAGTTCTTC.

This clonotype was observed a few times. The gene calls are TRBV4-2 and TRBJ2-1; TRBD2 matches 8 bases. V dropped 4 bases and J dropped 2; count of bases not matched to a gene: 1. The CDR3 contains 14 residues. Germline V gene sequence: CDR1 LGHNA, CDR2 YNFKEQ. Here the CDR3 DNA reads TGTGCCAGCAGCCCGGGGGGGGCCTACAATGAGCAGTTCTTC. It is translated as CASSPGGAYNEQFF.

The chain couples TRBV4-3 to TRBJ2-3; no reliable D call. CDR3 length: 13 residues. Trimming removed 4 bases at V and 2 bases at J, with 7 bases between. CDR1 is LGHNA, CDR2 YSLEER, per germline. The CDR3 loop reads CASSRGTTDTQYF. In nucleotides, the CDR3 is TGCGCCAGCAGCCGCGGCACCACAGATACGCAGTATTTT.

This clonotype was observed a few times. This chain uses TRBV20-1 with TRBJ1-4; TRBD1 agrees at 10 bases. V lost 6 bases and J lost 8; bases outside the gene matches: 6. This CDR3 spans 13 amino acids. CDR1 is DFQATT, CDR2 SNEGSKA, per germline (reference sequence). CDR3 loop: CSAEGTGVEKLFF. Here the CDR3 DNA reads TGCAGTGCCGAGGGGACAGGGGTCGAAAAACTGTTTTTT.

This clonotype occurred a few times. V usage is TRBV20-1 and J usage is TRBJ2-2; TRBD1 agrees at 10 bases. The CDR3 covers 14 residues. J lost 6 bases, V lost 3 bases, and 4 bases had no gene match. Germline CDR1 is DFQATT and CDR2 is SNEGSKA (reference sequence). The CDR3 is CSASWDRGPGELFF. The CDR3 coding sequence is TGCAGTGCTAGTTGGGACAGGGGCCCCGGGGAGCTGTTTTTT.

The V gene is TRBV7-2, the J gene TRBJ2-1; D is possibly TRBD2 (5 bases). The CDR3 is 14 residues long. The V end lost 3 bases, the J end lost 9 bases, and 15 bases lay between the germline ends. Germline values: CDR1 SGHTA, CDR2 FQGNSA. CDR3 nucleotides: TGTGCCAGCAGCTTTAGCCTAGCAGCCCTTGAGCAGTTCTTC. Residues: CASSFSLAALEQFF.

This clonotype was seen only a few times. One end of the junction does not line up with germline, which may come from a read error. This chain uses TRBV11-2 with TRBJ2-2; no clear D. Germline V lookup: CDR1 SGHAT, CDR2 FQNNGV. The CDR3 runs 14 residues. CDR3 protein: CASSLGLNSGELFF. In DNA form, the CDR3 reads TGTGCCAGCAGCTTAGGGTTGAACTCCGGGGAGCTGTTTTTT.

The V and J genes are TRBV18 and TRBJ2-3, with D perhaps matching TRBD1 (5 bases). The CDR3 has 13 amino acids. CDR1 is KGHSH and CDR2 is LQKENI in the germline V gene. The ends were cut back, 6 bases at V and 2 bases at J, with 9 bases in the middle. For the CDR3, the DNA is TGTGCCAGCTCGCGACAGTCCACAGATACGCAGTATTTT. Protein sequence: CASSRQSTDTQYF. Full variable domain (outside the CDR3, taken from reference TRBV18 and TRBJ2-3): NAGVMQNPRHLVRRRGQEARLRCSPMKGHSHVYWYRQLPEEGLKFMVYLQKENIIDESGMPKERFSAEFPKEGPSILRIQQVVRGDSAAYFCASSRQSTDTQYFGPGTRLTVL.

This clonotype was detected a few times. This chain joins TRBV11-2 and TRBJ2-1, with 9 nucleotides matching TRBD2. The CDR3 has 16 amino acids. V lost 2 bases to trimming and J lost 3 bases; unmatched junction nucleotides: 5. The germline V gene encodes CDR1 SGHAT and CDR2 FQNNGV. The DNA of the CDR3 is TGTGCCAGCAGCTTACGATTTAGCGGGGGCTACAATGAGCAGTTCTTC. Its protein product is CASSLRFSGGYNEQFF.

This clonotype was picked up many times. The J gene is TRBJ2-3, the V gene TRBV5-1, with 7 bases matching TRBD2. Germline V gene data show CDR1 as SGHRS and CDR2 as YFSETQ. The trim removed 4 bases at V and 3 bases at J, leaving 8 bases unmatched. The CDR3 extends over 15 amino acids. CDR3: CASSLRFSGTDTQYF. DNA of the CDR3: TGCGCCAGCAGCCTAAGGTTTAGCGGGACAGATACGCAGTATTTT.

This chain links TRBV4-3 with TRBJ1-1; 9 nucleotides agree with TRBD1. Unmatched junction bases numbered 8, after V lost 4 bases and J lost 11 bases. This CDR3 has 13 amino acids. Germline V gene data show CDR1 as LGHNA and CDR2 as YSLEER. In nucleotides, the CDR3 is TGCGCCAGCAGCCGGAACAGGGGGCGCGAGGCTTTCTTT. Translation gives CASSRNRGREAFF.

The gene calls are TRBV27 and TRBJ2-6, with D unresolved. V was pared by 3 bases and J by 0 bases, with 15 bases between. The CDR3 consists of 18 residues. The germline CDR1 and CDR2 sequences are MNHEY and SMNVEV (reference sequence). Written as DNA, the CDR3 is TGTGCCAGCAGTTTCAAACCTAACCAGGCCTCTGGGGCCAACGTCCTGACTTTC. As protein: CASSFKPNQASGANVLTF.

This clonotype was found many times. The chain employs TRBV5-1 and TRBJ2-2; unclear D gene. This CDR3 region has 14 residues. Per germline, CDR1 SGHRS and CDR2 YFSETQ. Trimming pared 4 bases from V and 7 bases from J, leaving 14 bases between. The CDR3, as DNA: TGCGCCAGCAGCCTCGACGGCAGGATCGGGGAGCTGTTTTTT. Its protein product is CASSLDGRIGELFF.